Presented here are 26 T cell receptor beta chains from one specimen sequenced in a study of identical twins. Via MiXCR, TCRdb re-called the 5' RACE reads, giving one row per CDR3 protein. The sample holds 350,000 to 600,000 distinct CDR3 sequences; 13% to 15% are singletons and the top ten take 0.5% to 0.65%. These records were also assigned to another study, of yellow fever vaccine responses in identical twins.

Material for sequencing was CD4+ T cells sorted from blood. The receptors shown here come from a woman aged 18-35 years in good health.

The chain is built from TRBV6-2 or TRBV6-3 and TRBJ2-1, with D perhaps TRBD1 (5 bases). V shed 9 bases and J shed 10 bases, with 10 bases lying between them. Germline-derived CDR1 and CDR2 are MNHEY and SVGEGT. The CDR3 is 10 residues long. In DNA, the CDR3 is TGTGCCAGTTGGACACGGGAGCAGTTCTTC. Protein: CASWTREQFF.

This clonotype came up a few times. The V and J genes are TRBV10-3 and TRBJ2-4, with D possibly matching TRBD1 (5 bases). Germline CDR1 and CDR2: ENHRY and SYGVKD. The CDR3 is 14 residues long. Trimming removed 10 bases at V and 7 bases at J, with 20 bases between. CDR3 amino acids: CASGRQGPFNIQYF. The CDR3 region has the DNA TGTGCCAGCGGTAGGCAGGGTCCTTTTAACATTCAGTACTTC.

This clonotype was recorded many times. V gene TRBV9 combines with J gene TRBJ2-2; 9 bases map to TRBD1. The germline gives CDR1 SGDLS, CDR2 YYNGEE. Trimming at V came to 3 bases and at J to 2 bases, leaving 5 bases not matched to a gene. The CDR3 runs 16 residues. The CDR3 sequence is CASSATQGANTGELFF. DNA of the CDR3: TGTGCCAGCAGCGCTACACAGGGGGCTAACACCGGGGAGCTGTTTTTT. The whole variable domain, remainder taken from reference TRBV9 and TRBJ2-2, is DSGVTQTPKHLITATGQRVTLRCSPRSGDLSVYWYQQSLDQGLQFLIQYYNGEERAKGNILERFSAQQFPDLHSELNLSSLELGDSALYFCASSATQGANTGELFFGEGSRLTVL.

This chain joins TRBV7-2 and TRBJ2-3, with no clear D. The CDR3 has 16 residues. Germline V CDR1 and CDR2: SGHTA, FQGNSA. Trimming shortened V by 3 bases and J by 4 bases, and 17 bases separated the two germline ends. The CDR3 DNA reads as TGTGCCAGCAGCTTCCGGAGAAGGCAGACGCCAGATACGCAGTATTTT. Translating gives CASSFRRRQTPDTQYF.

This rearrangement joins TRBV11-2 to TRBJ2-1; 9 bases are a match to TRBD2. The ends lost 2 bases at V and 5 bases at J; junction bases unmatched: 7. The V gene's germline CDR1 is SGHAT and CDR2 FQNNGV. There are 16 residues in the CDR3. CDR3 sequence: CASSLSSGRRHNEQFF. DNA of the CDR3: TGTGCCAGCAGCTTATCCAGCGGGAGGAGGCACAATGAGCAGTTCTTC.

The CDR3 is CARRTSTLVADTQYF. In DNA form, the CDR3 reads TGTGCCAGGAGGACTAGCACTTTGGTCGCAGATACGCAGTATTTT. The chain carries TRBV25-1 and TRBJ2-3; 8 positions match TRBD2. The CDR3 runs to 15 residues. Per the germline V gene, CDR1 is MGHDK and CDR2 is SYGVNS. The junction had 12 bases not matched to a gene; V was cut back by 9 bases and J by 4 bases.

Here the CDR3 DNA reads TGTGCCAGCAGCCCCAAACGTCACAGGGTCAATGAGCAGTTCTTC. Its translation is CASSPKRHRVNEQFF. This sequence joins TRBV28 and TRBJ2-1, with D possibly being TRBD1 (6 bases). Trimming pared 6 bases from V and 6 bases from J, leaving 18 bases between. The germline gives CDR1 MDHEN, CDR2 SYDVKM. This CDR3 spans 15 amino acids.

The rearrangement joins TRBV12-3 or TRBV12-4 to TRBJ1-5; TRBD1 matches at 8 bases. Germline trimming cut 6 bases from V and 3 bases from J; bases unmatched to any gene: 1. CDR3 length: 13 residues. The CDR3: CASRQGANQPQHF. In DNA, the CDR3 is TGTGCCAGCAGGCAGGGGGCCAATCAGCCCCAGCATTTT.

This clonotype was counted at least ten times. The chain recombines TRBV12-3 or TRBV12-4 with TRBJ2-5, with D perhaps TRBD2 (5 bases). The ends were cut back, 5 bases at V and 4 bases at J, with 17 bases in the middle. This CDR3 contains 15 residues. This chain's CDR3 is CASSPRSGLVETQYF. CDR3 sequence (DNA): TGTGCCAGCAGTCCCCGGTCAGGACTGGTAGAGACCCAGTACTTC.

This clonotype was counted only a few times. V usage is TRBV7-8 and J usage is TRBJ2-2, with a tentative D call TRBD1 (5 bases). In germline, CDR1 is SGHVS, CDR2 FQNEAQ. The CDR3 length is 15 residues. V was trimmed by 2 bases and J by 2 bases, leaving 9 bases between them. The CDR3 nucleotides are TGTGCCAGCAGCTTAAGACAGTTAAACACCGGGGAGCTGTTTTTT. Its translation is CASSLRQLNTGELFF.

This chain connects TRBV7-6 to TRBJ2-2; D tentatively reads TRBD1 or TRBD2 (5 bases each). Trimming took 3 bases from V and 7 from J, leaving 21 bases between them. This CDR3 has 17 amino acids. Germline CDR1 reads SGHVS; CDR2 reads FNYEAQ. CDR3 protein: CASSLGPSPGIGGELFF. The CDR3 DNA follows: TGTGCCAGCAGCTTGGGACCCAGTCCTGGGATTGGCGGGGAGCTGTTTTTT.

The V and J genes are TRBV6-2 or TRBV6-3 and TRBJ2-1, with a tentative D call TRBD1 (5 bases). The ends were cut back, 6 bases at V and 1 base at J, with 16 bases in the middle. The CDR3 consists of 16 residues. CDR1 is MNHEY and CDR2 is SVGEGT in the germline V gene. The CDR3 reads CASSLNLRGSYNEQFF. The CDR3 DNA is TGTGCCAGCAGCCTCAACCTTAGGGGATCCTACAATGAGCAGTTCTTC.

The genes are TRBV3-1 and TRBJ2-5; 9 bases are a match to TRBD1. The CDR3 has 17 residues. CDR1 LGHDT and CDR2 YNNKEL come from the germline V gene (reference sequence). With V trimmed by 4 bases and J by 5 bases, 14 bases remained unmatched. Here the CDR3 reads CASSLSARGTGGETQYF. CDR3 in DNA: TGTGCCAGCAGCCTTTCCGCCCGGGGCACAGGGGGCGAGACCCAGTACTTC.

This clonotype was observed many times. The chain has TRBV7-2 and TRBJ2-3; tentatively, D is TRBD2 (7 bases). Germline CDR1 reads SGHTA; CDR2 reads FQGNSA. The CDR3 consists of 15 residues. V was clipped by 6 bases and J by 2 bases, with 15 bases between them. CDR3 DNA: TGTGCCAGCAGTTCACAGGGAGGGTACACAGATACGCAGTATTTT. Amino acid sequence: CASSSQGGYTDTQYF. The complete variable domain, with remaining parts taken from reference TRBV7-2 and TRBJ2-3, reads GAGVSQSPSNKVTEKGKDVELRCDPISGHTALYWYRQSLGQGLEFLIYFQGNSAPDKSGLPSDRFSAERTGGSVSTLTIQRTQQEDSAVYLCASSSQGGYTDTQYFGPGTRLTVL.

The chain employs TRBV21-1 and TRBJ2-7. TRBV21-1 is reported as a pseudogene. This CDR3 region has 16 residues. CDR3 in DNA: TGTGCCAGCAGCAAAAGCCGAACGGCAGATTCCTACGAGCAGTACTTC. Its translation is CASSKSRTADSYEQYF.

Ten or more counts support this clonotype. The junction shows a germline mismatch at one end, possibly a read error. The chain recombines TRBV5-6 with TRBJ1-4, with D possibly being TRBD1 (5 bases). The CDR3 has 16 residues. Germline V gene data show CDR1 as SGHDT and CDR2 as YYEEEE. CDR3 DNA sequence: TGTGCCAGCAGCTTGATTAGGGGACCGGGGAGTGAAGAACTGTTTTTT. Amino acids: CASSLIRGPGSEELFF.

The chain recombines TRBV15 with TRBJ2-4; TRBD1 is a possible D gene (6 bases). The CDR3 totals 14 residues. Trimming left V 0 bases short and J 7 bases short, with 10 bases between. CDR1 is LNHNV and CDR2 is YYDKDF in the germline V gene (reference sequence). The CDR3: CATSRDNGQNIQYF. Here the CDR3 DNA reads TGTGCCACCAGCAGAGATAACGGACAGAACATTCAGTACTTC.

This clonotype was seen more than once but under ten times. The genes are TRBV6-1 and TRBJ1-1, with 9 nucleotides matching TRBD1. CDR3 length equals 15 residues. J lost 4 bases, V lost 6 bases, and 9 bases had no gene match. Germline-derived CDR1 and CDR2 are MNHNS and SASEGT. CDR3 protein: CASSLRDRVPTEAFF. For the CDR3, the DNA is TGTGCCAGCAGCCTCCGGGACAGGGTACCCACTGAAGCTTTCTTT.

This clonotype was picked up a small number of times. V is TRBV29-1 and J is TRBJ2-1, with D tentatively TRBD2 (5 bases). The V end was cut by 5 bases, the J end by 3 bases, with 8 bases between. The CDR3 extends over 12 amino acids. The germline gives CDR1 SQVTM, CDR2 ANQGSEA. The chain's CDR3 is CSVYRDYNEQFF. Here the CDR3 DNA reads TGCAGCGTTTACCGGGACTACAATGAGCAGTTCTTC.

This clonotype was observed a handful of times. This sequence joins TRBV3-1 and TRBJ2-2; D perhaps matches TRBD1 (5 bases). The V end was cut by 1 base, the J end by 6 bases, with 9 bases between. The CDR3 covers 14 residues. Germline CDR1 LGHDT, CDR2 YNNKEL (reference sequence). This CDR3 is CASSQATVAGELFF. The CDR3 region has the DNA TGTGCCAGCAGCCAAGCGACAGTCGCCGGGGAGCTGTTTTTT.

This clonotype was seen ten or more times. J is TRBJ1-5 and V is TRBV6-2 or TRBV6-3; possible D gene TRBD1, 6 bases. Trimming took off 2 bases at V and 3 bases at J, with 11 bases between the two ends. Germline values: CDR1 MNHEY, CDR2 SVGEGT. This CDR3 is built from 15 residues. CDR3 loop: CASSYGGGFNQPQHF. The CDR3 nucleotides are TGTGCCAGCAGTTACGGGGGGGGCTTCAATCAGCCCCAGCATTTT.

This clonotype showed up just a few times. The chain has TRBV4-2 and TRBJ2-7; TRBD1 aligns across 9 bases. With 4 bases clipped from V and 2 bases from J, the junction kept 6 bases outside the gene matches. The CDR3 is 15 residues long. Germline V CDR1 and CDR2: LGHNA, YNFKEQ. The CDR3 here is CASSPRDRAAYEQYF. The CDR3 DNA reads as TGTGCCAGCAGCCCCCGGGACAGGGCTGCCTACGAGCAGTACTTC.

The CDR3 coding sequence is TGTGCCAGCACATACCCCGGGACAGGGCGTCCCGGGGAGCTGTTTTTT. It encodes CASTYPGTGRPGELFF. The chain uses TRBV7-9 and TRBJ2-2; 9 bases match TRBD1. J lost 6 bases, V lost 7 bases, and 12 bases had no gene match. The CDR3 consists of 16 residues. Germline lookup yields CDR1 SEHNR and CDR2 FQNEAQ (reference sequence).

This clonotype has ten or more counts. The chain recombines TRBV5-1 with TRBJ2-3; D gene uncertain. The CDR3 consists of 12 residues. The germline V gene has CDR1 SGHRS and CDR2 YFSETQ. Trimming shortened V by 5 bases and J by 0 bases, and 4 bases separated the two germline ends. The CDR3 spells CASRGSTDTQYF. CDR3 nucleotide sequence: TGCGCCAGCAGAGGCAGCACAGATACGCAGTATTTT.

This clonotype was counted only a few times. The chain combines TRBV28 with TRBJ1-4; D is unclear. The germline V gene has CDR1 MDHEN and CDR2 SYDVKM. V dropped 1 base and J dropped 8 bases, with 2 bases sitting between them. CDR3 length equals 11 residues. CDR3 sequence (DNA): TGTGCCAGCAGTTTATCCGAAAAACTGTTTTTT. Its protein product is CASSLSEKLFF.

This clonotype was counted only a few times. This chain uses TRBV4-3 with TRBJ1-4; 9 bases line up with TRBD1. The V gene end was trimmed by 4 bases and the J gene end by 6 bases; junction bases not matched to a gene: 3. Germline V gene sequence: CDR1 LGHNA, CDR2 YSLEER. This CDR3 comprises 14 residues. The CDR3, as DNA: TGCGCCAGCAGCCGGGGACAGGGTTATGAAAAACTGTTTTTT. Its protein is CASSRGQGYEKLFF.